This record looks at one T cell receptor beta chain sequence and its context. Sequencing was performed with immunoSEQ multiplex PCR; in TCRdb, only in-frame clones are kept and a portion is missing. The sample lists 150,000 or so clones; around 80% were seen once. The data were taken from a study of blood T cell repertoires in COVID-19. Study-level background: Acute and convalescent COVID-19 specimens originated in the United States, Italy and Spain. Sources were T cells, B-cell-depleted T cells, or PBMCs; the material itself was cDNA or gDNA.

This clonotype originated in an elderly woman with active or convalescent COVID-19. Sample: peripheral blood.

In DNA, the CDR3 is TGTGCCAGCAGCCAAGATTTGGACAGAAGAGCTTTCTTT. Its protein is CASSQDLDRRAFF. The chain is built from TRBV14 and TRBJ1-1; perhaps TRBD1 as D (6 bases). Germline V lookup: CDR1 SGHDN, CDR2 FVKESK. The CDR3 loop spans 13 amino acids. The V gene lost 0 bases and the J gene lost 10 bases, with 12 bases spanning the gap.